Included here is one T cell receptor (beta chain) sequence, with context. Its matching antigen is unknown. This entry is derived from a study of T cells in localized non-small cell lung cancer. TCRdb's copy holds only in-frame clones and misses some; the assay was immunoSEQ multiplex PCR. In the table there are about 52,000 clones, 80% of which are singletons. Study-level points and caveats: Adjacent lung held a median about 57 of the top 100 tumor clones. Patients showing higher blood T cell density tended to see longer overall survival. Because sequencing included only one region (of the tumor), heterogeneity remains possible.

The TCR comes from a woman aged 35-75 years with stage II lung adenocarcinoma. The starting material was PBMCs, obtained before any cancer treatment.

The CDR3 reads CASKREAGTQYF. CDR3 coding DNA: TGTGCCAGCAAGAGGGAAGCCGGGACCCAGTACTTC. The rearrangement uses TRBV2 and TRBJ2-5; TRBD2 is a possible D gene (5 bases). Germline CDR1 reads SNHLY; CDR2 reads FYNNEI. V gave up 7 bases and J gave up 7 bases, with 13 bases separating them. CDR3 size: 12 residues.